Detailed here is one T cell receptor beta chain. The germline V gene encodes CDR1 MNHEY and CDR2 SMNVEV (reference sequence). This CDR3 has 15 amino acids. Trimming cost V 7 bases and J 2 bases; bases outside gene matches: 7. Authors' data handling: Counts of nucleated cells, estimated from reference gene primer amplification, were obtained. Assay: immunoSEQ multiplex PCR; the TCRdb copy retains only in-frame clones and omits some. V, J and clone size are taken as reported in that table, and D and trimming were inferred from the DNA itself. The data contain around 88,000 clones, roughly 90% of them singletons. The data derive from a study of blood T cell repertoires in COVID-19. The overall study: Samples representing acute and convalescent COVID-19 were sourced from the United States, Italy and Spain. Sources were T cells, B-cell-depleted T cells, or PBMCs; the material itself was cDNA or gDNA.

This clonotype was sampled from a man aged 55 to 70 with acute or convalescent COVID-19. The sample comprised peripheral blood. The genes are TRBV27 and TRBJ2-7; 11 nucleotides align to TRBD2. DNA of the CDR3: TGTGCCAGCACACCCGGGACTAGCGGCGCCTACGAGCAGTACTTC. Translated: CASTPGTSGAYEQYF.